What follows are 18 T cell receptor beta chains derived from one specimen sequenced in a study of monozygotic twins with inflammatory bowel disease. For each CDR3 protein, TCRdb gives one entry from its re-call of the 5' RACE reads, without DNA. There are around 99,000 distinct CDR3 sequences in the sample, with around 11% held by the top ten. Sample: blood. These receptors originate from a human donor with ulcerative colitis or Crohn's disease, or a healthy co-twin of an affected twin (not recorded which).

The rearrangement uses TRBV7-9 and TRBJ1-4. CDR3 size: 14 residues. Germline CDR1 SEHNR, CDR2 FQNEAQ (reference sequence). CDR3: CASSLVEGSEKLFF.

The chain joins TRBV7-2 to TRBJ2-7; without DNA, the TCRdb call of TRBD2 cannot be checked. This CDR3 contains 13 residues. Germline V gene lookup returns CDR1 SGHTA and CDR2 FQGNSA. The CDR3 sequence is CASSWRGDYEQYF.

The J gene is TRBJ2-6, the V gene TRBV6-2 or TRBV6-3; without DNA, the TCRdb call of TRBD1 cannot be checked. CDR1 is MNHEY, CDR2 SVGEGT, per germline. The CDR3 length is 19 residues. CDR3: CASSYRIGQGEAGANVLTF.

The chain employs TRBV27 and TRBJ2-3. In germline, CDR1 is MNHEY, CDR2 SMNVEV (reference sequence). The CDR3 has 13 residues. The CDR3 sequence: CASSRSSTDTQYF.

V gene TRBV6-1 combines with J gene TRBJ2-7; TCRdb reports TRBD1, a call that lacks DNA to check it against. Germline V gives CDR1 MNHNS, CDR2 SASEGT. This CDR3 is built from 17 residues. The CDR3: CATSSGQVPPGTYEQYF.

The chain employs TRBV20-1 and TRBJ2-7; with no DNA, the TCRdb D assignment of TRBD2 cannot be verified. The CDR3 extends over 14 amino acids. Germline loops: CDR1 DFQATT, CDR2 SNEGSKA (reference sequence). The CDR3 loop reads CSAIGLAGDFRQYF.

The chain couples TRBV2 to TRBJ1-1. This CDR3 contains 17 residues. Germline lookup yields CDR1 SNHLY and CDR2 FYNNEI. Here the CDR3 reads CASSHTTTPITNTEAFF.

This chain uses TRBV10-3 with TRBJ1-6; TCRdb reports TRBD1, a call that lacks DNA to check it against. The CDR3 covers 14 residues. The germline V gene encodes CDR1 ENHRY and CDR2 SYGVKD. CDR3 protein: CAISPGQEYSPLHF.

The chain recombines TRBV11-3 with TRBJ1-1. Per germline, CDR1 SGHNT and CDR2 YENEEA. The CDR3 loop spans 16 amino acids. This CDR3 is CASSLRSGLEGTEAFF. Using reference TRBV11-3 and TRBJ1-1 for the parts outside the CDR3, the full variable domain is EAGVVQSPRYKIIEKKQPVAFWCNPISGHNTLYWYLQNLGQGPELLIRYENEEAVDDSQLPKDRFSAERLKGVDSTLKIQPAELGDSAVYLCASSLRSGLEGTEAFFGQGTRLTVV.

This chain uses TRBV7-2 with TRBJ1-2; without DNA, the TCRdb call of TRBD1 cannot be checked. The germline V gene encodes CDR1 SGHTA and CDR2 FQGNSA. The CDR3 is 13 amino acids. This chain's CDR3 is CASSSFGGYGYTF. The full variable domain, in which reference TRBV7-2 and TRBJ1-2 provide the parts outside the CDR3, is GAGVSQSPSNKVTEKGKDVELRCDPISGHTALYWYRQSLGQGLEFLIYFQGNSAPDKSGLPSDRFSAERTGGSVSTLTIQRTQQEDSAVYLCASSSFGGYGYTFGSGTRLTVV.

J is TRBJ2-2 and V is TRBV9; TCRdb reports TRBD2, a call that lacks DNA to check it against. This CDR3 contains 16 residues. Germline CDR1 and CDR2: SGDLS and YYNGEE. CDR3 region: CASSPNGGEATGELFF.

The chain carries TRBV5-1 and TRBJ2-3; TCRdb calls TRBD1, which cannot be checked without DNA. This CDR3 has 17 amino acids. Germline values: CDR1 SGHRS, CDR2 YFSETQ. CDR3 sequence: CASSSNRRGPGTDTQYF.

This chain joins TRBV12-3 or TRBV12-4 and TRBJ2-1. The CDR3 loop spans 14 amino acids. The CDR3 loop reads CASTILSSYNEQFF.

This chain links TRBV4-3 with TRBJ2-6. CDR1 is LGHNA, CDR2 YSLEER, per germline. The CDR3 totals 16 residues. CDR3 amino acids: CASSQDRRTLANVLTF.

V usage is TRBV27 and J usage is TRBJ1-1. The length of the CDR3 is 15 residues. Germline values: CDR1 MNHEY, CDR2 SMNVEV (reference sequence). CDR3 amino acids: CASSFQVPMNTEAFF.

The chain links TRBV12-3 or TRBV12-4 to TRBJ2-2; no DNA is available, so the TRBD2 call from TCRdb remains unchecked. The CDR3 extends over 16 amino acids. The CDR3 sequence is CASSFSSSGRTGELFF.

J is TRBJ1-2 and V is TRBV20-1; TCRdb outputs TRBD1, but without DNA this stays unchecked. Germline lookup yields CDR1 DFQATT and CDR2 SNEGSKA (reference sequence). The CDR3 is 13 amino acids. The CDR3 sequence: CSARDSLQGGYTF.

The chain is built from TRBV11-3 and TRBJ1-1; the TRBD1 assignment by TCRdb is unverifiable without DNA. CDR3 length equals 13 residues. Germline loops: CDR1 SGHNT, CDR2 YENEEA. The CDR3 protein is CASSFGTGHEAFF.